These T cell receptor beta chains were read from a single sample in a study of regulatory T cells in long-lasting Graves disease. TCRdb re-called the multiplex PCR reads with MiXCR, one entry per CDR3 protein. The table lists a few hundred thousand distinct CDR3 sequences, 16% of them singletons, with roughly 30% in the top ten. The same data also contributed to another study, on T cells in Graves' hyperthyroidism and ophthalmopathy.

Material: peripheral blood mononuclear cells (PBMCs), obtained at new diagnosis, from a patient treated with antithyroid drugs. These TCRs come from a man in his forties or fifties with Graves disease. The conserved cysteine and the conserved F or W are not part of the CDR3 here. The size field is filled for only some rows; it gives once, few, many or a size class.

TRBV12-3/TRBV12-4,many,ASSFLTGGETQY
TRBV10-3,NA,AISGTGDPAF
TRBV15,once,ATSQGNTGELF
TRBV2,NA,ASSERGGLATSTDTQY
TRBV11-3,few,ASSLDGYSGANVLT
TRBV29-1,few,SALGPLLTEAF
TRBV6-1,few,ASRISRRAQETQY
TRBV7-7,NA,ASSPEGLNEQF
TRBV4-3,few,ASSPGPTGADEKLF
TRBV7-2,many,ASSLFGFHTGELF
TRBV2,many,ASSKTGESEKLF
TRBV7-8,few,ASSLEGGGAVYEQY
TRBV20-1,many,SALSGGAGNEQF
TRBV18,many,ASSPRVGGTTDTQY
TRBV24-1,NA,ATSDTPDGTDTQY
TRBV7-3,few,ASSLFPRSYNEQF
TRBV3-1,many,ASRKDRGETQY
TRBV6-5,NA,ASSYSTGGSPLH
TRBV11-2,many,ASSLWGQGPYEQY
TRBV7-9,many,ATGEHGGQTQY
TRBV20-1,few,SAETRTSGGLSSTDTQY
TRBV5-1,many,ASSLGTGVYNSPLH
TRBV4-3,many,ASSRTGATGSTDTQY
TRBV2,many,ASSLQGPTEAF